The rows below give T cell receptor beta chains drawn from one sample of a study of blood T cell repertoires in COVID-19. Measured with immunoSEQ multiplex PCR; TCRdb has only the in-frame clones, and not every one. This table has about 480,000 clones, around 89% appearing once. The source material was PBMCs or T cells enriched from blood (not recorded which). These receptors all come from a middle-aged woman who had recovered from COVID-19. CDR3s include the opening cysteine and the closing phenylalanine or tryptophan. D genes are given only for firm matches. Size is omitted from some rows. Given values are once, few, many or a class for expanded clones.

size	V	J	D	DNA	CDR3
few	TRBV5-8	TRBJ1-2	TRBD1	TGTGCCAGCAGCTCCTCCGGACAGGGCTATGGCTACACCTTC	CASSSSGQGYGYTF
-	TRBV4-3	TRBJ2-1	TRBD1	TGCGCCAGCAGCCAATGGGACAGGGACAATGAGCAGTTCTTC	CASSQWDRDNEQFF
once	TRBV10-2	TRBJ2-4	-	TGCGCCAGCAGTGACTGGCTAGCTGGGCAAAACATTCAGTACTTC	CASSDWLAGQNIQYF
-	TRBV28	TRBJ1-3	-	TGTGCCAGCACCCAAATTGGGGCGGCCGGAAACACCATATATTTT	CASTQIGAAGNTIYF
once	TRBV5-1	TRBJ2-3	TRBD2	TGCGCCAGCAGCGTATTCCCCGACGCGGGAGGTACAGATACGCAGTATTTT	CASSVFPDAGGTDTQYF
-	TRBV4-3	TRBJ1-4	TRBD1	TGCGCCAGCAGCCTGGGGAACAGGGGCCTCAATGAAAAACTGTTTTTT	CASSLGNRGLNEKLFF
once	TRBV4-3	TRBJ1-3	-	TGCGCCAGCAGCCAAGTTTCGTGGAGCTCTGGAAACACCATATATTTT	CASSQVSWSSGNTIYF
-	TRBV4-3	TRBJ2-1	-	TGCGCCAGCAGCCCCCTGGGCCCTCCCAGCTACAATGAGCAGTTCTTC	CASSPLGPPSYNEQFF
-	TRBV7-9	TRBJ2-7	-	TGTGCCAGCAGCTTAGAAACGGAGGCCTACGAGCAGTACTTC	CASSLETEAYEQYF
-	TRBV7-2	TRBJ1-2	-	TGTGCCAGCAGCGTCCGGGATGGCTACACCTTC	CASSVRDGYTF
-	TRBV27	TRBJ2-7	-	TGTGCCAGCTCGGAGGTGGACCGCCAGACCTACGAGCAGTACTTC	CASSEVDRQTYEQYF
-	TRBV6-2/TRBV6-3	TRBJ1-2	TRBD1	TGTGCCAGCAGTTACGGGACAGGGGCCGGCTACACCTTC	CASSYGTGAGYTF
-	TRBV5-1	TRBJ2-7	TRBD2	TGCGCCAGCAGCTTGAGGACTAGCGGGAGGCCCTTCACCTACGAGCAGTACTTC	CASSLRTSGRPFTYEQYF
-	TRBV2	TRBJ2-7	TRBD2	TGTGCCAGCAGGGATGGGACTAGCGGGACGACCTACGAGCAGTACTTC	CASRDGTSGTTYEQYF
-	TRBV11-2	TRBJ2-1	-	TGTGCCAGCAGCTTAGAGGCGGCCCTCCTTTACAATGAGCAGTTCTTC	CASSLEAALLYNEQFF
few	TRBV9	TRBJ1-1	-	TGTGCCAGCAGCCTAGGGGGAGGCACTGAAGCTTTCTTT	CASSLGGGTEAFF
-	TRBV21-1	TRBJ2-3	-	TGTGCCAGCAGTAGGCGGGAAAGCACAGATACGCAGTATTTT	CASSRRESTDTQYF
-	TRBV6-6	TRBJ2-7	-	TGTGCCAGCAGTTACCAGGACTACGAGCAGTACTTC	CASSYQDYEQYF
-	TRBV7-9	TRBJ2-1	TRBD2	TGTGCCAGCAGCTACCCGGCGGGAGGGACAAAATACAATGAGCAGTTCTTC	CASSYPAGGTKYNEQFF
-	TRBV7-8	TRBJ2-3	-	TGTGCCAGCAGCTTAAGGCCACAGGGTAACTCAGATACGCAGTATTTT	CASSLRPQGNSDTQYF
-	TRBV7-8	TRBJ2-7	TRBD2	TGTGCCAGCAGCTCGGCGGGCCTAGCGGGCCGAGCGCCACACTTC	CASSSAGLAGRAPHF
-	TRBV4-2	TRBJ2-7	-	TGTGCCAGCAGCCAAGACGCGGGACAGAACTACTACGAGCAGTACTTC	CASSQDAGQNYYEQYF
few	TRBV29-1	TRBJ2-7	TRBD1	TGCAGCGTCGGACAGGGTTCCCACGAGCAGTACTTC	CSVGQGSHEQYF
-	TRBV18	TRBJ2-6	TRBD1	TGTGCCAGCTCACCAGGACAGGGTTCTGGGGCCAACGTCCTGACTTTC	CASSPGQGSGANVLTF
-	TRBV7-2	TRBJ2-7	TRBD2	TGTGCCAGCAGCCAAGGGACTAGCGGTACCTACGAGCAGTACTTC	CASSQGTSGTYEQYF
-	TRBV5-1	TRBJ2-2	-	TGCGCCAGCAGCTTGATGGCGGAGAACACCGGGGAGCTGTTTTTT	CASSLMAENTGELFF
-	TRBV30	TRBJ2-3	TRBD2	TGTGCCTGGAGTGTAGCTAGCGGGGGTAGCACAGATACGCAGTATTTT	CAWSVASGGSTDTQYF
-	TRBV19	TRBJ2-5	TRBD1	TGTGCCAGTAGCTGGGGACAGGGTCCTCAAGAGACCCAGTACTTC	CASSWGQGPQETQYF
-	TRBV30	TRBJ2-1	TRBD1	TGTGCCTGGAGTCGGGACAGCCGCTCCTACAATGAGCAGTTCTTC	CAWSRDSRSYNEQFF
-	TRBV2	TRBJ2-3	TRBD2	TGTGCCTCCGGGAGGGCAGATACGCAGTATTTT	CASGRADTQYF
-	TRBV6-2/TRBV6-3	TRBJ2-1	-	TGTGCCAGCAGTTTGAGCAGGGTTTACAATGAGCAGTTCTTC	CASSLSRVYNEQFF
few	TRBV5-1	TRBJ1-2	-	TGCGCCAGCAGCGTGGACATCGAGGGTGGCTACACCTTC	CASSVDIEGGYTF
once	TRBV4-2	TRBJ1-5	-	TGTGCCAGCAGCCCAGAGACAGGTAATCAGCCCCAGCATTTT	CASSPETGNQPQHF
once	TRBV18	TRBJ1-4	-	TGTGCCAGCTCACAACCGGGAGAATATAATGAAAAACTGTTTTTT	CASSQPGEYNEKLFF
-	TRBV3-1/TRBV3-2	TRBJ2-1	TRBD2	TGTGCCAGCAGCCACGGGCGGGAGAGAGGCAATGAGCAGTTCTTC	CASSHGRERGNEQFF
once	TRBV19	TRBJ2-7	-	TGTGCCAGTAGAGCTGACAGGAGGACAACCTACGAGCAGTACTTC	CASRADRRTTYEQYF
-	TRBV27	TRBJ1-6	TRBD1	TGTGCCAGCAGTTTCCAATACAGGGGGGCTAATTCACCCCTCCACTTT	CASSFQYRGANSPLHF
-	TRBV19	TRBJ1-2	-	TGTGCCAGTAGTATGAGTGAATCCGTTCTGTGCACCTTC	CASSMSESVLCTF
-	TRBV7-2	TRBJ2-3	-	TGTGCCAGCACTCCCCGGGGGTACCTGGTGACAGATACGCAGTATTTT	CASTPRGYLVTDTQYF
-	TRBV9	TRBJ2-5	-	TGTGCCAGCAGCGTAGCCTCTAGCCACCCCGCGGGTCATCAAGAGACCCAGTACTTC	CASSVASSHPAGHQETQYF
-	TRBV9	TRBJ2-1	TRBD2	TGTGCCAGCAGTCGACTAGCGGCATACAATGAGCAGTTCTTC	CASSRLAAYNEQFF
-	TRBV2	TRBJ1-5	-	TGTGCCAGCAGCAAGGGACACAACAATCAGCCCCAGCATTTT	CASSKGHNNQPQHF
-	TRBV20-1	TRBJ1-1	-	TGCAGTGCTAGCTTATCCGCACGGAGTATGTTT	CSASLSARSMF
once	TRBV6-5	TRBJ1-2	TRBD1	TGTGCCAGCAGTTTTAGACAGGGGGCGCGAGGAAATGGCTACACCTTC	CASSFRQGARGNGYTF
-	TRBV5-1	TRBJ1-1	TRBD1	TGCGCCAGCAGCTCGAATAAACAGGGGTCTGAAGCTTTCTTT	CASSSNKQGSEAFF
-	TRBV5-8	TRBJ2-7	TRBD2	TGTGCCAGCAGCCTAACCCCCCTAGCGGGAGGTTCCGAGCAGTACTTC	CASSLTPLAGGSEQYF
few	TRBV5-1	TRBJ1-2	TRBD1	TGCGCCAGCAGCCTAACACCAAAAGACAGGGGGAAGTATGGCTACACCTTC	CASSLTPKDRGKYGYTF
once	TRBV15	TRBJ2-3	TRBD2	TGTGCCACCAGCAGAGATGGGGGACTAGCATTTAGCACAGATACGCAGTATTTT	CATSRDGGLAFSTDTQYF
-	TRBV6-5	TRBJ2-5	-	TGTGCCAGCAGTCTTGGGCGCCAAGAGACCCAGTACTTC	CASSLGRQETQYF
-	TRBV5-4	TRBJ2-1	-	TGTGCCAGCAGCTTGGCCGGCGTCGGGGAGCAGTTCTTC	CASSLAGVGEQFF
-	TRBV4-3	TRBJ1-2	-	TGCGCCAGCAGCCAAGGTCGCGATGGAGGGGGCTACACCTTC	CASSQGRDGGGYTF
once	TRBV27	TRBJ2-1	TRBD2	TGTGCCAGCAGTCCTCTCGCGGGAGGGTACAATGAGCAGTTCTTC	CASSPLAGGYNEQFF
-	TRBV13	TRBJ2-7	-	TGTGCCAGCAGCTCCCCTACGACATCAGAATTAACCTACGAGCAGTACTTC	CASSSPTTSELTYEQYF